This TCR beta chain was recovered during a study of T-cell reconstitution after alpha-beta-depleted transplantation in children. The study's findings and limits: About two months after transplant, alpha-beta T cells reportedly came from several hundred expanded graft clones. There were some patients whose high TCRbeta diversity at day 60 came from surviving recipient T cells and thymic progenitors. T-cell counts and diversity at one year post-transplant came mainly from newly produced T cells.

In the case of this clonotype: The antigen remains unidentified.

Construction of the TCRbeta library involved unique molecular identifiers. MiXCR was run by TCRdb on the PCR reads, yielding one entry per CDR3 protein. The sample includes 250,000 to 300,000 distinct CDR3 sequences, 7.5% to 9% of them seen just once. V lost 7 bases, J lost 0 bases, and 19 bases lay in between. CDR3 length: 17 amino acids. From germline, CDR1 is SGHTA and CDR2 FQGNSA. The V gene is TRBV7-2, the J gene TRBJ2-1; D is uncertain. The sequence was obtained from a female patient aged 2-9 years who had a stem cell transplant for Fanconi anemia, so the T cells may come from the graft donor. The starting material was peripheral blood, obtained 360 days after TCRalphabeta/CD19-depleted stem cell transplant. The chain's CDR3 is CASTPPIRRLSYNEQFF. The DNA of the CDR3 is TGTGCCAGCACCCCTCCGATTAGACGCCTCTCCTACAATGAGCAGTTCTTC.